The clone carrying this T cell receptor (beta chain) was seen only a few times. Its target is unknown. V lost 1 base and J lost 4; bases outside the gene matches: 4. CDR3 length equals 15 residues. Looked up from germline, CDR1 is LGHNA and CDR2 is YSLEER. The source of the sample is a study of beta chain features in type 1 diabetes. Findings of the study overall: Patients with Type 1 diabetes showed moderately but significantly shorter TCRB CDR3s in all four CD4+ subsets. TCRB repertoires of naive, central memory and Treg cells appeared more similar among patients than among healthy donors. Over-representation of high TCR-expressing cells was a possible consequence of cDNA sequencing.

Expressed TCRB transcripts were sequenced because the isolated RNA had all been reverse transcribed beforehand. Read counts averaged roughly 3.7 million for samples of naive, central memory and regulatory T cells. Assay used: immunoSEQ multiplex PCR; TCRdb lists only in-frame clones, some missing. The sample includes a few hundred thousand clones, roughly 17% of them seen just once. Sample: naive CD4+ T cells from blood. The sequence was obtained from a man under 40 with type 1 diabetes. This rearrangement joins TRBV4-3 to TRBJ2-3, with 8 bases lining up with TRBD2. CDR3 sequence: CASSQAPAGADTQYF. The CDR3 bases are TGCGCCAGCAGCCAAGCCCCAGCGGGAGCAGATACGCAGTATTTT.